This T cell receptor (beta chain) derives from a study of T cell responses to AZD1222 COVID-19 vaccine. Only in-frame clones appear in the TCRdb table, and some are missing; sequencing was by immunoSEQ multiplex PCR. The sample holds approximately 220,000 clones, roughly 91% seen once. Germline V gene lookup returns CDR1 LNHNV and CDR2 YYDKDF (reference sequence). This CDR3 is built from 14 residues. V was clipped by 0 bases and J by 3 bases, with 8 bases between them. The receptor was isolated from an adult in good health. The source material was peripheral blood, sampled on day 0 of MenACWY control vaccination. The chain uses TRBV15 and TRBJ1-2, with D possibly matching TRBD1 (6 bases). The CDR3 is CATSRDRGHYGYTF. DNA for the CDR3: TGTGCCACCAGCAGAGATCGGGGGCACTATGGCTACACCTTC.